This T cell receptor (beta chain) comes out of a study of shared clonotypes between healthy human individuals. Study overall: Each donor's CD8 memory used one plate, CD8 naive two, each CD4 subset three.

Study results and limitations: Larger estimated richness was generally recorded for naive subsets relative to memory subsets.

The donor population consisted of healthy HIV-negative adults with no recent acute infections or vaccinations. Assay: immunoSEQ multiplex PCR; the TCRdb copy retains only in-frame clones and omits some. The profile covers over a million clones, with roughly 96% appearing a single time and approximately 1.1% taken by the ten largest. As to this clone: Its specificity is not known.

This CDR3 is 16 amino acids long. Germline CDR1 SEHNR, CDR2 FQNEAQ (reference sequence). V shed 3 bases and J 5 bases; nucleotides not matched to a gene: 5. The material sequenced was naive CD4+ T cells sorted from blood. The subset is: CD45RA+ positively selected. This clonotype originated in a man aged 25-45 years in good health. V usage is TRBV7-9 and J usage is TRBJ2-5; 14 nucleotides align to TRBD2. CDR3 loop: CASSFGTSGSRETQYF. CDR3 sequence (DNA): TGTGCCAGCAGCTTTGGGACTAGCGGGAGTAGGGAGACCCAGTACTTC. The full variable domain, with the rest looked up from reference TRBV7-9 and TRBJ2-5, is DTGVSQNPRHKITKRGQNVTFRCDPISEHNRLYWYRQTLGQGPEFLTYFQNEAQLEKSRLLSDRFSAERPKGSFSTLEIQRTEQGDSAMYLCASSFGTSGSRETQYFGPGTRLLVL.